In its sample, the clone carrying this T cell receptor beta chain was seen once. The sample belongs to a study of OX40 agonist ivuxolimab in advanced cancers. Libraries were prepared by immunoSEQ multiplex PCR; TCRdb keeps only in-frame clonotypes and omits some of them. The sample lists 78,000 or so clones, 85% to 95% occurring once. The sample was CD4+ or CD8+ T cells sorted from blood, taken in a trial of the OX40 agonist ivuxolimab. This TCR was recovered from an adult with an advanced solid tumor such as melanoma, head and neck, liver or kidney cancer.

CDR3 in DNA: TGTGCCAGCAAAGGCTCGGCAGCCTACGAGCAGTACTTC. It specifies CASKGSAAYEQYF. The chain couples TRBV2 to TRBJ2-7; unclear D gene. V was cut by 7 bases and J by 2 bases, with 12 bases left in between. This CDR3 comprises 13 residues. Germline V gene sequence: CDR1 SNHLY, CDR2 FYNNEI.